These T cell receptor beta chains were read from a single sample in a study of regulatory T cells in long-lasting Graves disease. From the multiplex PCR reads, TCRdb called clonotypes with MiXCR, one entry per CDR3 protein. The data contain some 340,000 distinct CDR3 sequences, about 10% of them seen just once; the ten biggest clones take up under 20%. These data also featured in a second study, about T cells in Graves' hyperthyroidism and ophthalmopathy.

The sample consisted of peripheral blood mononuclear cells (PBMCs), taken at new diagnosis, from a patient treated with antithyroid drugs. These receptors came from a woman aged 18-29 years with Graves disease. Each CDR3 is given with its conserved first and last residue. D genes are given only for firm matches. Clone size is stated in some rows and not others, as once, few, many or a class when expanded.

>many|TRBV20-1|TRBJ2-7|TRBD2|14
CSAKLAGGSYEQYF
TGCAGTGCTAAATTAGCGGGAGGATCCTACGAGCAGTACTTC
>many|TRBV6-5|TRBJ2-1|.|15
CASSFSGYLRNEQFF
TGTGCCAGCAGTTTCAGCGGCTACCTACGGAATGAGCAGTTCTTC
>many|TRBV6-2/TRBV6-3|TRBJ1-2|.|17
CASSYPGRLPPNYGYTF
TGTGCCAGCAGTTACCCCGGACGGCTACCTCCTAACTATGGCTACACCTTC
>many|TRBV20-1|TRBJ2-7|TRBD1|12
CSVVTGYYEQYF
TGCAGTGTGGTGACAGGGTACTACGAGCAGTACTTC
>many|TRBV2|TRBJ2-3|.|12
CASRGQPDTQYF
TGTGCCAGCAGGGGTCAGCCAGATACGCAGTATTTT
>many|TRBV6-2/TRBV6-3|TRBJ2-2|TRBD2|20
CASSEPGLAGYTPFTGELFF
TGTGCCAGCAGCGAGCCGGGACTAGCGGGATACACCCCTTTTACCGGGGAGCTGTTTTTT
>many|TRBV6-1|TRBJ2-2|TRBD1|15
CATAGGFGNTGELFF
TGTGCCACCGCAGGGGGCTTCGGGAACACCGGGGAGCTGTTTTTT
>many|TRBV5-1|TRBJ2-1|.|12
CASSLRGYEQFF
TGTGCCAGCAGCCTCCGCGGCTATGAGCAGTTCTTC
>many|TRBV2|TRBJ1-3|.|14
CATLRTVTGNTIYF
TGTGCCACCCTAAGAACAGTGACTGGAAACACCATATATTTT
>few|TRBV29-1|TRBJ2-1|.|14
CSVKKTGPGGEQFF
TGCAGCGTGAAAAAGACAGGGCCCGGGGGAGAGCAGTTCTTC
>many|TRBV20-1|TRBJ1-2|.|13
CSALTDSSYGYTF
TGCAGTGCATTGACAGACTCCAGCTATGGCTACACCTTC
>many|TRBV20-1|TRBJ2-5|.|13
CSARRGARETQYF
TGCAGTGCTAGAAGGGGGGCCCGGGAGACCCAGTACTTC
>few|TRBV11-2|TRBJ2-3|TRBD2|17
CASSQDPLAGGTDTQYF
TGCGCCAGCAGCCAAGATCCCCTAGCGGGAGGCACAGATACGCAGTATTTT
>few|TRBV5-1|TRBJ1-1|.|14
CASSLWQLNTEAFF
TGCGCCAGCAGCTTGTGGCAGCTGAACACTGAAGCTTTCTTT
>few|TRBV9|TRBJ2-2|.|16
CASSVGVKSPRGELFF
TGTGCCAGCAGCGTAGGGGTTAAGTCCCCTCGCGGGGAGCTGTTTTTT
>.|TRBV5-1|TRBJ2-5|.|17
CASSLSVASLSQETQYF
TGCGCCAGCAGCTTGAGTGTGGCTAGCCTCTCCCAAGAGACCCAGTACTTC
>few|TRBV7-9|TRBJ2-5|.|11
CASSFMKTQYF
TGTGCCAGCAGCTTTATGAAGACCCAGTACTTC
>many|TRBV7-9|TRBJ1-1|TRBD1|12
CASSLGQGGAFF
TGTGCCAGCAGCTTAGGACAGGGGGGAGCTTTCTTT
>.|TRBV7-2|TRBJ2-3|.|17
CASSLYPRDSPTDTQYF
TGTGCCAGCAGCCTCTATCCCCGGGACTCACCCACAGATACGCAGTATTTT
>many|TRBV12-3/TRBV12-4|TRBJ1-3|.|15
CASSLGFRSGNTIYF
TGTGCCAGCAGTTTAGGGTTCCGCTCTGGAAACACCATATATTTT
>few|TRBV2|TRBJ1-5|.|14
CASSSKSGGQPQHF
TGTGCCAGCAGCTCAAAGAGCGGGGGGCAGCCCCAGCATTTT
>.|TRBV20-1|TRBJ2-3|.|13
CSACRDFPDTQYF
TGCAGTGCTTGCCGGGACTTCCCAGATACGCAGTATTTT
>.|TRBV4-2|TRBJ1-5|.|15
CASSPGLNSNQPQHF
TGTGCCAGCAGCCCGGGACTCAATAGCAATCAGCCCCAGCATTTT
>many|TRBV7-9|TRBJ2-1|.|13
CASSQVGPSRPLF
TGTGCCAGCAGCCAAGTAGGACCCTCCAGACCTCTTTTC
>many|TRBV27|TRBJ2-5|.|11
CASSFGKTQYF
TGTGCCAGCAGTTTCGGGAAGACCCAGTACTTC
>few|TRBV28|TRBJ1-1|.|13
CASSRRRDTEAFF
TGTGCCAGCAGCCGTCGGAGGGACACTGAAGCTTTCTTT
>many|TRBV5-1|TRBJ2-4|TRBD2|14
CASSGGGLANIQYF
TGCGCCAGCAGCGGGGGGGGACTAGCGAACATTCAGTACTTC
>.|TRBV14|TRBJ1-6|.|17
CASSQDWAGRWDSPLHF
TGTGCCAGCAGCCAAGATTGGGCAGGGCGTTGGGATTCACCCCTCCACTTT
>many|TRBV11-2|TRBJ1-6|.|15
CASSLRLSYNSPLHF
TGTGCCAGCAGCTTGAGACTCTCCTATAATTCACCCCTCCACTTT
>many|TRBV28|TRBJ2-2|TRBD2|17
CASSLTVAGGYTGELFF
TGTGCCAGCAGTTTAACGGTAGCGGGAGGATACACCGGGGAGCTGTTTTTT
>many|TRBV7-2|TRBJ2-3|.|13
CASSLERKDTQYF
TGTGCCAGCAGCTTAGAGCGGAAAGATACGCAGTATTTT
>.|TRBV6-2/TRBV6-3|TRBJ2-1|.|15
CASSYGGVVNNEQFF
TGTGCCAGCAGTTACGGCGGGGTTGTCAACAATGAGCAGTTCTTC
>many|TRBV20-1|TRBJ1-5|.|17
CSARDHSHSSSNQPQHF
TGCAGTGCTAGAGATCATTCCCATTCCTCTAGCAATCAGCCCCAGCATTTT
>many|TRBV12-3/TRBV12-4|TRBJ2-7|TRBD1|14
CASRHGQGSSEQYF
TGTGCCAGCCGACACGGACAGGGTTCGAGCGAGCAGTACTTC
>few|TRBV6-4|TRBJ2-2|.|15
CASSADRSNTGELFF
TGTGCCAGCAGCGCGGACAGATCGAACACCGGGGAGCTGTTTTTT
>many|TRBV20-1|TRBJ1-1|TRBD1|11
CSADRGTEAFF
TGCAGTGCTGACAGGGGGACTGAAGCTTTCTTT
>many|TRBV20-1|TRBJ2-3|TRBD2|18
CSARVKTSGGPMVDTQYF
TGCAGTGCTAGAGTCAAGACTAGCGGGGGCCCCATGGTAGATACGCAGTATTTT
>.|TRBV24-1|TRBJ1-3|.|24
CATTPISPVVWPDHLTYSGNTIYF
TGTGCCACCACCCCGATTTCCCCGGTTGTATGGCCCGACCACCTAACTTACTCTGGAAACACCATATATTTT
>many|TRBV7-9|TRBJ2-3|.|17
CASSFLVRSFGTDTQYF
TGTGCCAGCAGCTTTCTGGTTAGGTCGTTCGGCACAGATACGCAGTATTTT
>.|TRBV5-4|TRBJ2-1|.|18
CASSNPKRGLGGANEQFF
TGTGCCAGCAGCAACCCAAAGAGGGGATTAGGGGGGGCCAATGAGCAGTTCTTC
>many|TRBV7-9|TRBJ1-2|TRBD1|14
CASSQLGTEFAKTF
TGTGCCAGCAGTCAACTAGGGACAGAATTTGCTAAAACCTTC
>many|TRBV5-1|TRBJ2-1|.|12
CASSLQAHEQFF
TGCGCCAGCAGCTTACAGGCTCATGAGCAGTTCTTC
>many|TRBV12-3/TRBV12-4|TRBJ2-5|TRBD2|15
CASSFRLAGGETQYF
TGTGCCAGCAGTTTTCGACTAGCGGGAGGGGAGACCCAGTACTTC